This T cell receptor (beta chain) was identified during a study of blood T cell repertoires in COVID-19. As for the study in general: Sample material is recorded as cDNA or gDNA derived from T cells, B-cell-depleted T cells, or PBMCs.

Participants were aged roughly 18 to 89 years, lived in roughly 25 US areas, and enrolled virtually. The study assigned cohorts using participant-reported clinical history. Per the authors' pipeline: Reference gene primer amplification in the assay estimated nucleated cell counts. Measured with immunoSEQ multiplex PCR; TCRdb has only the in-frame clones, and not every one. That table gives V, J and clone size, and the DNA gave D and trimming. The repertoire has fewer than 500,000 clones, roughly nine tenths of them found once; the top ten carry roughly 1.9%. This CDR3 comprises 15 residues. Trimming took 4 bases from V and 2 from J; bases not matched to a gene: 3. Germline values: CDR1 SGHAT, CDR2 FQNNGV.

The receptor was isolated from a woman aged 18-29 years with acute COVID-19. The rearrangement joins TRBV11-2 to TRBJ2-7, with TRBD2 identical over 12 bases. The specimen was PBMCs or T cells enriched from blood (not recorded which). In DNA, the CDR3 is TGTGCCAGCAGCTGGACTAGCGGGGAAGCCTACGAGCAGTACTTC. Its protein product is CASSWTSGEAYEQYF.